The clone carrying this T cell receptor beta chain was seen once. Assay used: immunoSEQ multiplex PCR; TCRdb lists only in-frame clones, some missing. This sample carries a few hundred thousand clones, roughly 85% of them seen once, and the ten largest clones take roughly 2.3%. The V gene's germline CDR1 is LNHDA and CDR2 SQIVND (reference sequence). The junction had 8 bases not matched to a gene; V was cut back by 7 bases and J by 4 bases. CDR3 length: 15 residues. This sample stems from a study of blood T cell repertoires in COVID-19. At the level of the study: The United States, Italy and Spain provided the acute and convalescent COVID-19 samples. In each case, the material was cDNA or gDNA derived from T cells, B-cell-depleted T cells, or PBMCs.

Study members were between roughly 18 and 100 years old and lived in approximately 25 US regions. In Cohort 3, a recovered donor had either two negative PCRs, clearance, or symptom resolution. The TCR comes from a man aged 25-40 years who had recovered from COVID-19. This chain links TRBV19 with TRBJ2-1, with TRBD2 identical over 9 bases. Sequencing input: PBMCs or T cells enriched from blood (not recorded which). This chain's CDR3 is CASTPVAGAYNEQFF. The CDR3 DNA reads as TGTGCCAGTACCCCGGTAGCGGGGGCGTACAATGAGCAGTTCTTC.